What follows are 3 T cell receptor beta chains derived from one specimen sequenced in a study of blood T cell repertoires in COVID-19. Some clones are missing from TCRdb's copy, which holds only in-frame ones; the method was immunoSEQ multiplex PCR. The data contain 200,000 to 300,000 clones, around 88% of them singletons. Sequenced: peripheral blood. Source of these receptors: a man aged 80 or over with acute or convalescent COVID-19.

V usage is TRBV9 and J usage is TRBJ2-3, with a weak D call TRBD2 (5 bases). The CDR3 loop spans 15 amino acids. Trimming took off 3 bases at V and 0 bases at J, with 11 bases between the two ends. Germline V CDR1 and CDR2: SGDLS, YYNGEE. The CDR3 DNA sequence: TGTGCCAGCAGCGAGTGGGGAGTTAGCACAGATACGCAGTATTTT. This sequence encodes CASSEWGVSTDTQYF. Full variable domain (rest looked up from reference TRBV9 and TRBJ2-3): DSGVTQTPKHLITATGQRVTLRCSPRSGDLSVYWYQQSLDQGLQFLIQYYNGEERAKGNILERFSAQQFPDLHSELNLSSLELGDSALYFCASSEWGVSTDTQYFGPGTRLTVL.

This rearrangement joins TRBV19 to TRBJ1-5; D call uncertain. The germline CDR1 and CDR2 sequences are LNHDA and SQIVND (reference sequence). Trimming removed 4 bases at V and 7 bases at J, with 14 bases between. CDR3 length equals 14 residues. CDR3 protein: CASSTGLTSQPQHF. The CDR3 DNA reads TGTGCCAGTAGTACCGGACTTACAAGCCAGCCCCAGCATTTT.

This sequence joins TRBV6-2 or TRBV6-3 and TRBJ2-3; 11 bases align to TRBD2. CDR1 and CDR2 (germline): MNHEY, SVGEGT. The CDR3 sequence is 16 residues long. V was clipped by 4 bases and J by 0 bases; unmatched bases: 3. The CDR3 sequence: CASSLTSGVSTDTQYF. The CDR3 nucleotides read TGTGCCAGCAGTTTGACTAGCGGGGTCAGCACAGATACGCAGTATTTT.